The rows below give T cell receptor beta chains drawn from one sample of a study of cytomegalovirus exposure and HLA in healthy donors. Some clones are missing from TCRdb's copy, which holds only in-frame ones; the method was immunoSEQ multiplex PCR. The data hold 150,000 or so clones, with around nine tenths observed a single time. Sequenced: PBMCs. The receptors shown here come from a man between 18 and 29 years old in good health and CMV-seropositive. Both conserved end residues are part of each CDR3. A D gene is named only where the DNA matches it firmly. Some rows have no size entry. The others give once, few or many, or a class for an expanded clone.

V gene	clone size	CDR3 length	J gene	D gene	CDR3 protein	CDR3 DNA
TRBV19	.	14	TRBJ2-7	.	CASNNRASSYEQYF	TGTGCCAGTAACAACAGGGCGAGCTCCTACGAGCAGTACTTC
TRBV7-2	.	13	TRBJ1-2	.	CASTPLEGYGYTF	TGTGCCAGCACCCCCCTAGAAGGCTATGGCTACACCTTC
TRBV5-4	.	15	TRBJ1-4	.	CASSLAGATNEKLFF	TGTGCCAGCAGCTTGGCGGGAGCAACTAATGAAAAACTGTTTTTT
TRBV7-7	.	14	TRBJ2-5	TRBD1	CASSPRQGKETQYF	TGTGCTAGCAGCCCCCGACAGGGAAAAGAGACCCAGTACTTC
TRBV28	.	14	TRBJ1-1	.	CASSVRGGYTEAFF	TGTGCCAGCAGTGTCCGGGGGGGGTACACTGAAGCTTTCTTT
TRBV12-5	few	15	TRBJ1-6	TRBD1	CASGMDRGRNSPLHF	TGTGCTAGTGGAATGGACAGGGGGCGGAATTCACCCCTCCACTTT
TRBV27	.	13	TRBJ2-7	.	CASSLGLSYEQYF	TGTGCCAGCAGTTTAGGGCTCTCCTACGAGCAGTACTTC
TRBV2	.	14	TRBJ2-7	TRBD2	CASRTGTSGHEQYF	TGTGCCAGCAGGACCGGGACTAGTGGCCACGAGCAGTACTTC
TRBV29-1	.	14	TRBJ2-7	TRBD1	CSVYDRGNSYEQYF	TGCAGCGTTTATGACAGGGGGAACTCCTACGAGCAGTACTTC
TRBV19	.	14	TRBJ1-2	.	CASSIGNSNYGYTF	TGTGCCAGTAGTATCGGAAACAGTAACTATGGCTACACCTTC
TRBV7-4	.	15	TRBJ1-5	TRBD1	CASSLGGQGHQPQHF	TGTGCCAGCAGCTTAGGAGGACAGGGCCATCAGCCCCAGCATTTT
TRBV21-1	.	17	TRBJ2-7	.	CASSKGGDRGTPYEQYF	TGTGCCAGCAGCAAAGGGGGGGACAGGGGGACCCCCTACGAGCAGTACTTC
TRBV7-6	.	15	TRBJ2-3	.	CASSRGSASTDTQYF	TGTGCCAGCAGCCGCGGATCAGCAAGTACAGATACGCAGTATTTT
TRBV11-2	.	15	TRBJ1-1	.	CASSLAGPPNTEAFF	TGTGCCAGCAGCTTAGCAGGGCCCCCGAACACTGAAGCTTTCTTT
TRBV6-5	once	15	TRBJ1-4	.	CASSYSGSENEKLFF	TGTGCCAGCAGTTACTCCGGCAGCGAGAATGAAAAACTGTTTTTT
TRBV27	.	14	TRBJ2-5	.	CASSPQVYQETQYF	TGTGCCAGCAGTCCCCAGGTTTACCAAGAGACCCAGTACTTC
TRBV7-8	.	17	TRBJ2-3	TRBD2	CASSLERAGGVADTQYF	TGTGCCAGCAGCTTAGAAAGGGCGGGGGGGGTCGCAGATACGCAGTATTTT
TRBV7-9	.	14	TRBJ1-2	TRBD1	CASSLGQGWDGYTF	TGTGCCAGCAGCTTAGGACAGGGTTGGGATGGCTACACCTTC